This T cell receptor beta chain is drawn from a study of cytomegalovirus exposure and HLA in healthy donors. Measured with immunoSEQ multiplex PCR; TCRdb has only the in-frame clones, and not every one. In the table there are a few hundred thousand clones, over 75% of which are singletons. Trimming took off 6 bases at V and 1 base at J, with 15 bases between the two ends. The CDR3 sequence is 15 residues long. Germline CDR1 and CDR2: MNHEY and SMNVEV (reference sequence). This chain links TRBV27 with TRBJ2-5; maybe TRBD1 (6 bases). Sequencing input: PBMCs. The clonotype comes from a woman under 30 in good health and CMV-seronegative. The CDR3 reads CASSPRGAAQETQYF. DNA of the CDR3: TGTGCCAGCAGCCCCAGGGGCGCCGCCCAAGAGACCCAGTACTTC.